This T cell receptor (beta chain) is from a study of blood T cell repertoires in COVID-19. Method: immunoSEQ multiplex PCR; TCRdb's copy keeps in-frame clones and lacks some. This sample has more than 150,000 clones, with approximately 90% found just once. Germline V gene data show CDR1 as MNHEY and CDR2 as SVGEGT. The CDR3 consists of 14 residues. Trimming removed 3 bases at V and 2 bases at J, with 11 bases between. The rearrangement links TRBV6-2 or TRBV6-3 to TRBJ2-7; weak D call: TRBD2 (6 bases). Sequencing input: peripheral blood. The receptor comes from a woman aged 70-85 years with acute or convalescent COVID-19. CDR3 loop: CASSYGGQAYEQYF. CDR3 in DNA: TGTGCCAGCAGTTATGGAGGGCAAGCCTACGAGCAGTACTTC.